The 18 T cell receptor beta chains below were found in one sample sequenced in a study of blood T cells in healthy people across ages. It was with a sample-barcoded 5' primer and a J-beta primer mix that a second PCR of roughly 7 to 12 cycles was run. TCRdb re-called the 5' RACE reads through MiXCR, storing one row per CDR3 protein. Here the sample spans 800,000 or so distinct CDR3 sequences, about 25% being singletons. These data are also associated with another study on T cells of mothers and their children.

Material: blood. The receptor set was obtained from a boy aged 10-17 years in good health.

This clonotype was found a few times. V and J are TRBV7-9 and TRBJ1-2; tentatively, D is TRBD1 (5 bases). The V gene lost 6 bases and the J gene lost 4 bases, with 18 bases spanning the gap. Germline loops: CDR1 SEHNR, CDR2 FQNEAQ (reference sequence). The CDR3 is 15 amino acids. This CDR3 reads CASRTLRDGGYGYTF. CDR3 DNA sequence: TGTGCCAGCAGAACCTTACGGGACGGCGGCTATGGCTACACCTTC.

For the CDR3, the DNA is TGTGCCAGCAGTTTAGGGCCCATCGAGACCCAGTACTTC. Translated: CASSLGPIETQYF. V gene TRBV12-3 or TRBV12-4 combines with J gene TRBJ2-5; D gene uncertain. The V end lost 1 base, the J end lost 5 bases, and 8 bases lay between the germline ends. This CDR3 has 13 residues.

The J gene is TRBJ1-2, the V gene TRBV20-1; tentatively, D is TRBD1 (5 bases). The germline V and J ends were trimmed by 6 bases and 3 bases, with 17 bases remaining between them. The CDR3 sequence is 14 residues long. CDR1 and CDR2 from the germline V gene are DFQATT and SNEGSKA (reference sequence). CDR3 loop: CSAVRTGFDYGYTF. The CDR3 nucleotides read TGCAGTGCCGTCCGAACAGGTTTCGACTATGGCTACACCTTC.

This clonotype has a handful of counts. The chain has TRBV11-2 and TRBJ2-5; the D gene could be TRBD1 or TRBD2 (5 bases each). V gave up 5 bases and J gave up 5 bases, with 18 bases separating them. CDR3 size: 15 residues. CDR1 and CDR2 (germline): SGHAT, FQNNGV. CDR3 DNA sequence: TGTGCCAGCAGCGAAGGGACGTCAATGGAGGAGACCCAGTACTTC. It yields the protein CASSEGTSMEETQYF.

This clonotype came up many times. This sequence joins TRBV29-1 and TRBJ2-3; D unclear. This CDR3 has 12 residues. The V and J ends lost 3 bases and 1 base respectively, with 5 bases between them. Germline lookup yields CDR1 SQVTM and CDR2 ANQGSEA. The CDR3 coding sequence is TGCAGCGTTGACACCGGCACAGATACGCAGTATTTT. Residues: CSVDTGTDTQYF.

The rearrangement joins TRBV5-1 to TRBJ1-3; D unclear. There are 17 residues in the CDR3. Germline V gene lookup returns CDR1 SGHRS and CDR2 YFSETQ. Trimming cost V 4 bases and J 2 bases, with 19 bases left between them. Written as DNA, the CDR3 is TGCGCCAGCAGCGCTGGAGGAGCATTTGTTCCTGGAAACACCATATATTTT. Amino acids: CASSAGGAFVPGNTIYF. The full variable domain, its missing parts supplied by reference TRBV5-1 and TRBJ1-3, is KAGVTQTPRYLIKTRGQQVTLSCSPISGHRSVSWYQQTPGQGLQFLFEYFSETQRNKGNFPGRFSGRQFSNSRSEMNVSTLELGDSALYLCASSAGGAFVPGNTIYFGEGSWLTVV.

Concerning this clonotype: The CDR3 carries no conserved terminal phenylalanine or tryptophan, so it likely arises from a read error. V and J are TRBV20-1 and TRBJ2-5; 8 nucleotides match TRBD2. The J call may be incorrect, as the DNA end agrees better with TRBJ2-7. The CDR3 length is 15 residues. Germline CDR1 is DFQATT and CDR2 is SNEGSKA (reference sequence). The CDR3 loop is CSARSPGLEAYEQYL. The CDR3 DNA is TGCAGTGCTAGATCGCCGGGACTAGAAGCCTACGAGCAGTACCTC.

The chain employs TRBV18 and TRBJ2-2; D perhaps matches TRBD1 (5 bases). The CDR3 totals 14 residues. V was clipped by 5 bases and J by 4 bases, with 11 bases between them. Germline CDR1 and CDR2: KGHSH and LQKENI. CDR3 protein: CASSSDSFTGELFF. CDR3 DNA sequence: TGTGCCAGCTCATCAGACAGCTTCACCGGGGAGCTGTTTTTT.

The chain couples TRBV20-1 to TRBJ2-1; possibly TRBD1 or TRBD2 for D (7 bases each). This CDR3 has 20 amino acids. Trimming shortened V by 1 base and J by 1 base, and 26 bases separated the two germline ends. The germline V gene has CDR1 DFQATT and CDR2 SNEGSKA (reference sequence). This CDR3 reads CSARVLGLTGGQASYNEQFF. DNA for the CDR3: TGCAGTGCTAGAGTCCTTGGATTGACGGGAGGACAGGCGTCCTACAATGAGCAGTTCTTC.

The V and J genes are TRBV5-1 and TRBJ2-5, with 8 bases lining up with TRBD1. Germline values: CDR1 SGHRS, CDR2 YFSETQ. The V segment lost 3 bases and the J segment 0 bases; nucleotides outside the gene matches: 1. This CDR3 contains 14 residues. CDR3 nucleotide sequence: TGCGCCAGCAGCTCGGACAGGGACCAAGAGACCCAGTACTTC. Translating gives CASSSDRDQETQYF.

This chain connects TRBV6-5 to TRBJ1-1, with 7 bases that match TRBD1. Germline CDR1 is MNHEY and CDR2 is SVGAGI. The CDR3 spans 15 residues. Germline trimming cut 4 bases from V and 3 bases from J; bases unmatched to any gene: 8. In DNA, the CDR3 is TGTGCCAGCAGTTTATTTGTCAGGGGGGACACTGAAGCTTTCTTT. Protein sequence: CASSLFVRGDTEAFF.

The chain uses TRBV2 and TRBJ2-7, with D possibly called TRBD1 or TRBD2 (5 bases each). Germline values: CDR1 SNHLY, CDR2 FYNNEI. This CDR3 is 14 amino acids long. Trimming took 8 bases from V and 2 from J, leaving 16 bases between them. The CDR3 loop is CASDPGTATYEQYF. Written as DNA, the CDR3 is TGTGCCAGCGACCCCGGGACGGCCACCTACGAGCAGTACTTC. The full variable domain, in which reference TRBV2 and TRBJ2-7 provide the parts outside the CDR3, is EPEVTQTPSHQVTQMGQEVILRCVPISNHLYFYWYRQILGQKVEFLVSFYNNEISEKSEIFDDQFSVERPDGSNFTLKIRSTKLEDSAMYFCASDPGTATYEQYFGPGTRLTVT.

The chain couples TRBV20-1 to TRBJ2-2; no clear D gene. This CDR3 has 12 residues. Germline V gene lookup returns CDR1 DFQATT and CDR2 SNEGSKA (reference sequence). V dropped 6 bases and J dropped 6 bases, with 11 bases sitting between them. The DNA for the CDR3 is TGCAGTGCCAAGAGAGTAGCCGGGGAGCTGTTTTTT. Its translation is CSAKRVAGELFF.

This clonotype has more than one count but fewer than ten. The chain couples TRBV4-2 to TRBJ2-7; tentative D call: TRBD2 (6 bases). The CDR3 sequence is 15 residues long. Trimming pared 0 bases from V and 5 bases from J, leaving 14 bases between. Germline V gene sequence: CDR1 LGHNA, CDR2 YNFKEQ. This CDR3 reads CASSQDPYRGNEQYF. The DNA for the CDR3 is TGTGCCAGCAGCCAAGATCCGTATCGGGGGAACGAGCAGTACTTC.

The J gene is TRBJ1-4, the V gene TRBV7-9; maybe TRBD1 (5 bases). Germline V gene sequence: CDR1 SEHNR, CDR2 FQNEAQ (reference sequence). The length of the CDR3 is 15 residues. The V end lost 5 bases, the J end lost 9 bases, and 19 bases lay between the germline ends. CDR3 sequence (DNA): TGTGCCAGCAGCCGACCGGGACGGAACAATAAAAAACTGTTTTTT. This gives the protein CASSRPGRNNKKLFF.

V and J are TRBV7-2 and TRBJ1-1; TRBD1 aligns across 7 bases. The V and J ends lost 4 bases and 4 bases, in that order; junction bases with no gene match: 9. Per the germline V gene, CDR1 is SGHTA and CDR2 is FQGNSA. The CDR3 has 15 amino acids. CDR3 sequence: CASSSQGGGGTEAFF. The CDR3 nucleotides are TGTGCCAGCAGCTCCCAAGGAGGGGGCGGCACTGAAGCTTTCTTT. The variable domain in full, completed from reference TRBV7-2 and TRBJ1-1, reads GAGVSQSPSNKVTEKGKDVELRCDPISGHTALYWYRQSLGQGLEFLIYFQGNSAPDKSGLPSDRFSAERTGGSVSTLTIQRTQQEDSAVYLCASSSQGGGGTEAFFGQGTRLTVV.

V gene TRBV7-3 combines with J gene TRBJ2-5, with no clear D. The CDR3 is made up of 13 amino acids. Germline-derived CDR1 and CDR2 are SGHTA and FQGTGA. Trimming left V 1 base short and J 5 bases short, with 8 bases between. The CDR3 reads CASSLKSSETQYF. In DNA, the CDR3 is TGTGCCAGCAGCTTAAAATCATCGGAGACCCAGTACTTC.

This clonotype was counted only a few times. The rearrangement joins TRBV5-1 to TRBJ2-2, with D perhaps TRBD1 or TRBD2 (5 bases each). V lost 6 bases to trimming and J lost 0 bases, with 9 bases between them. Germline-derived CDR1 and CDR2 are SGHRS and YFSETQ. The CDR3 extends over 14 amino acids. The CDR3 DNA reads as TGCGCCAGCACCTGGGGACCGAACACCGGGGAGCTGTTTTTT. Its protein product is CASTWGPNTGELFF.